Reported below is one T cell receptor beta chain. Its antigen is not identified. The record originates from a study of T cell therapy after organ transplantation. Study as a whole: T cells were expanded 2 to 3 weeks with 30 CMV class I/II epitopes. Across 2 to 6 intravenous infusions, patients got a median of 1.92 x 10^8 CMV-specific T cells. Study outcomes and limitations: Pretherapy CD8 clonality inversely correlated with its fold change after therapy. Both transferred clonotypes and endogenous ones absent from products apparently reconstituted.

Sequencing was performed with immunoSEQ multiplex PCR; in TCRdb, only in-frame clones are kept and a portion is missing. Of a few thousand clones detected, 55% to 75% appear once; the ten largest clones hold about two fifths. Noted time point: 20-29 weeks after completion of therapy. Losses at the gene ends were 2 bases for V and 8 bases for J; bases not matched to a gene: 16. This CDR3 is 18 amino acids long. Per the germline V gene, CDR1 is SGHTA and CDR2 is FQGNSA. Sequenced here: CD8+ T cells from blood, sampled after autologous CMV-specific T cell therapy. The rearrangement uses TRBV7-2 and TRBJ2-4; 9 bases are shared with TRBD2. The source of this sequence is a human patient who had received a solid organ transplant and had CMV disease. Some of these T cells may belong to the graft donor. The CDR3 here is CASSLRRLAAFPQDIQYF. CDR3 in DNA: TGTGCCAGCAGCTTACGTAGACTAGCGGCCTTCCCCCAAGACATTCAGTACTTC. Using reference TRBV7-2 and TRBJ2-4 for the parts outside the CDR3, the full variable domain is GAGVSQSPSNKVTEKGKDVELRCDPISGHTALYWYRQSLGQGLEFLIYFQGNSAPDKSGLPSDRFSAERTGGSVSTLTIQRTQQEDSAVYLCASSLRRLAAFPQDIQYFGAGTRLSVL.